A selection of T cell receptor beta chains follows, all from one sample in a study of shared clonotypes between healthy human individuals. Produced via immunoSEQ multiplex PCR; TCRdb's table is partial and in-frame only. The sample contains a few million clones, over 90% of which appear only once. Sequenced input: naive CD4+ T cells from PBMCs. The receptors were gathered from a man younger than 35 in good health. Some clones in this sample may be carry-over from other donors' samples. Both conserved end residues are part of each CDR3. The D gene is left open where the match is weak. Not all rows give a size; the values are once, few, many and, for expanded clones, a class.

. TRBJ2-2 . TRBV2 TGTGCCAGCTCGGCGGAGAATATGGCGAACACCGGGGAGCTGTTTTTT CASSAENMANTGELFF
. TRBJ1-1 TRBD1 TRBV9 TGTGCCAGCAGCTTCGGGACAGGAGACACTGAAGCTTTCTTT CASSFGTGDTEAFF
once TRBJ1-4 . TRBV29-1 TGCAGCGTTGAAGATCGAGCTAATGAAAAACTGTTTTTT CSVEDRANEKLFF
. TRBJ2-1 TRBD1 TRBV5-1 TGCGCCAGCAGCTTGGATCCTGGACAGGGCTACAATGAGCAGTTCTTC CASSLDPGQGYNEQFF
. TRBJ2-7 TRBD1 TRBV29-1 TGCAGCGTCATTCCCGGGACAGGGGGCGCGTACGAGCAGTACTTC CSVIPGTGGAYEQYF
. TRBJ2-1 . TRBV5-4 TGTGCCAGCAGCTTTAACGGTTACAATGAGCAGTTCTTC CASSFNGYNEQFF
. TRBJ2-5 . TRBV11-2 TGTGCCAGCAGCTTAAGTGGGGCAGAGACCCAGTACTTC CASSLSGAETQYF
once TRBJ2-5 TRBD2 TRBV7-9 TGTGCCAGCAGCCGTGCCGGGACTACCGAAGAGACCCAGTACTTC CASSRAGTTEETQYF
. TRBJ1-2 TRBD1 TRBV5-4 TGTGCCAGCAGCTTAGGGGACAGGGACTATGGCTACACCTTC CASSLGDRDYGYTF
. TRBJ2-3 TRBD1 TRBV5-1 TGCGCCAGCAGCTCTGCGGGACAGGGGGACCCGCGCACAGATACGCAGTATTTT CASSSAGQGDPRTDTQYF
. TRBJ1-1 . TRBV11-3 TGTGCCAGCAGCTTAGGAGGAGGGCGCCCGGGAACTGAAGCTTTCTTT CASSLGGGRPGTEAFF
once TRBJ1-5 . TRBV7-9 TGTGCCAGCAGCGGAAACTACAGGGTAGAAGATCAGCCCCAGCATTTT CASSGNYRVEDQPQHF
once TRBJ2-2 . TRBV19 TGTGCCAGTAGTATATTCAGGGGCGCTGGGACCGGGGAGCTGTTTTTT CASSIFRGAGTGELFF
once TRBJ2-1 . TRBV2 TGTGCCAGCAGCAGGGCGTATGAGCAGTTCTTC CASSRAYEQFF
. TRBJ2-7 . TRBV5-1 TGCGCCAGCAGCAGCGGACCGGAGCAGTACTTC CASSSGPEQYF
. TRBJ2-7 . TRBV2 TGTGCCAGCAGTGGAGACCATACCTACGAGCAGTACTTC CASSGDHTYEQYF
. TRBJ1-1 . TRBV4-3 TGCGCCAGCAGCCAGCTTAGGGGGAGGGGGACAACGAACACTGAAGCTTTCTTT CASSQLRGRGTTNTEAFF
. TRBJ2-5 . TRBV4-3 TGCGCCAGCAGCCAAGATCCCACGGGGACCCAGTACTTC CASSQDPTGTQYF
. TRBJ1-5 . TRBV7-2 TGTGCCAGCAGCTCCAGAGGGGAGGCTCAGCCCCAGCATTTT CASSSRGEAQPQHF
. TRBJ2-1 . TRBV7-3 TGTGCCAGCAACGAAGACCCCACTAGTCTCGTTGGGCAGTTCTTC CASNEDPTSLVGQFF
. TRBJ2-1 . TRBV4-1 TGCGCCAGCAGCCAAGTGCCCTCCGGGGGAGTTGTGCGGAATGAGCAGTTCTTC CASSQVPSGGVVRNEQFF
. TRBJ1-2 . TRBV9 TGTGCCAGCAGCGCTCGGACAGAAAGCTATGGCTACACCTTC CASSARTESYGYTF
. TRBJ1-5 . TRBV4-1 TGCGCCAGCAGCCAAGTCATGTCCGTCGGGGGGTATCATCAGCCCCAGCATTTT CASSQVMSVGGYHQPQHF
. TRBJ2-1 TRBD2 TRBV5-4 TGTGCCAGCAGCTTGGGACTAGCGGGAGGAGGAGAGCAGTTCTTC CASSLGLAGGGEQFF
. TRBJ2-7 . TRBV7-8 TGTGCCAGCAGCCGCTCTCGAGGACCCTACGAGCAGTACTTC CASSRSRGPYEQYF
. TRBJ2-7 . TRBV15 TGTGCCACCAGCAGAGATGGGCGCCATTCCAGGGATAGCTCCTACGAGCAGTACTTC CATSRDGRHSRDSSYEQYF
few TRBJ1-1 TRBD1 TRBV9 TGTGCCAGCAGCGTTAGGGACAGAAGTGAAGCTTTCTTT CASSVRDRSEAFF
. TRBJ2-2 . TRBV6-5 TGTGCCAGCAGTTCGTCAACCGGGGAGCTGTTTTTT CASSSSTGELFF
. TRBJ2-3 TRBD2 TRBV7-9 TGTGCCAGCAGCTTAGTCGTGGCTAGCGGGAGTGCAGATACGCAGTATTTT CASSLVVASGSADTQYF
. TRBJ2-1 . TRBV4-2 TGTGCCAGCAGACCAGCGGGCGCCTACAATGAGCAGTTCTTC CASRPAGAYNEQFF
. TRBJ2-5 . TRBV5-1 TGCGCCAGCAGCCGTTACCGGGGAGGAGGGGAGACCCAGTACTTC CASSRYRGGGETQYF
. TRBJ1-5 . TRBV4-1 TGCGCCAGCAGCCAAGGAGAGTCCAGGCGTGGTCAGCCCCAGCATTTT CASSQGESRRGQPQHF
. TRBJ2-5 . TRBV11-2 TGTGCCAGCAGCTCGAGATCGTTGGACGGTATGACCCAGTACTTC CASSSRSLDGMTQYF
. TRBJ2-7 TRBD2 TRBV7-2 TGTGCCAGCAGCTTAGTTGCACTAGCGTACTACGAGCAGTACTTC CASSLVALAYYEQYF
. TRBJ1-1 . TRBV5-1 TGCGCCAGCAGCTTGGCCGGAATGGCGGGGGGCACTGAAGCTTTCTTT CASSLAGMAGGTEAFF
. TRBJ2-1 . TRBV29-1 TGCAGCCAGTCGGAGAGCTCCTACAATGAGCAGTTCTTC CSQSESSYNEQFF
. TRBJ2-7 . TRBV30 TGTGCCTGGAGTATAAGGCACGAGCAGTACTTC CAWSIRHEQYF
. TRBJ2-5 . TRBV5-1 TGCGCCAGCAGCTTGGCGTGGGGACTTGCGAACCAAGAGACCCAGTACTTC CASSLAWGLANQETQYF
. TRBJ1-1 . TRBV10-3 TGTGCCATCAGTGAACCCAGGGAGAACACTGAAGCTTTCTTT CAISEPRENTEAFF
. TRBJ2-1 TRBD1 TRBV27 TGTGCCAGCAGTTTCACTAACCCGGGACAGGGGTTCAATGAGCAGTTCTTC CASSFTNPGQGFNEQFF